This T cell receptor beta chain is drawn from a study of blood T cells in healthy people across ages. Sample-barcoded 5' priming and a J-beta primer mix drove a second PCR of about 6 to 12 cycles. TCRdb called the 5' RACE reads again in MiXCR, with one record for every CDR3 protein. The sample consists of over a million distinct CDR3 sequences, 40% to 50% of them appearing once. Total RNA extraction produced at least 6 micrograms (per sample) for the study. Trimming cost V 11 bases and J 6 bases; bases outside gene matches: 19. CDR3 length: 16 amino acids. CDR1 ENHRY and CDR2 SYGVKD come from the germline V gene. This clonotype has just a few counts.

The rearrangement links TRBV10-3 to TRBJ2-1; 7 bases match TRBD2. Specimen: blood. The sequence was obtained from a woman aged 55-70 years in good health. The CDR3 loop reads CAVRRLAGGGGNEQFF. CDR3 coding DNA: TGTGCCGTCCGAAGACTAGCAGGCGGCGGGGGCAATGAGCAGTTCTTC.